Following are 29 T cell receptor beta chains from one sample sequenced in a study of blood T cell repertoires in COVID-19. The protocol was immunoSEQ multiplex PCR, while the TCRdb copy is restricted to in-frame clones and leaves out a portion. The sample shows under 300,000 clones, roughly 86% of them seen only once. The sequenced sample consisted of peripheral blood. All receptors derive from a woman in her twenties or thirties with acute or convalescent COVID-19.

The V gene is TRBV7-2, the J gene TRBJ2-1; the match to TRBD2 covers 9 bases. The V gene's germline CDR1 is SGHTA and CDR2 FQGNSA. V lost 6 bases to trimming and J lost 6 bases; unmatched junction nucleotides: 12. This CDR3 comprises 16 residues. CDR3 DNA sequence: TGTGCCAGCAGACCCTCCGGGCTAGCGGGACTCAATGAGCAGTTCTTC. Its protein is CASRPSGLAGLNEQFF. Using reference TRBV7-2 and TRBJ2-1 for the parts outside the CDR3, the full variable domain is GAGVSQSPSNKVTEKGKDVELRCDPISGHTALYWYRQSLGQGLEFLIYFQGNSAPDKSGLPSDRFSAERTGGSVSTLTIQRTQQEDSAVYLCASRPSGLAGLNEQFFGPGTRLTVL.

The chain joins TRBV19 to TRBJ2-1; no definite D call. The CDR3 extends over 17 amino acids. Germline CDR1 LNHDA, CDR2 SQIVND (reference sequence). V dropped 5 bases and J dropped 0 bases, with 17 bases sitting between them. The CDR3: CASSGTSVQSSYNEQFF. CDR3 DNA sequence: TGTGCCAGTAGTGGAACGAGCGTCCAGAGCTCCTACAATGAGCAGTTCTTC. The full variable domain, completed using reference TRBV19 and TRBJ2-1, is DGGITQSPKYLFRKEGQNVTLSCEQNLNHDAMYWYRQDPGQGLRLIYYSQIVNDFQKGDIAEGYSVSREKKESFPLTVTSAQKNPTAFYLCASSGTSVQSSYNEQFFGPGTRLTVL.

The V gene is TRBV6-5, the J gene TRBJ2-7; D is possibly TRBD1 (5 bases). Germline V CDR1 and CDR2: MNHEY, SVGAGI. Trimming pared 4 bases from V and 0 bases from J, leaving 7 bases between. This CDR3 is 13 amino acids long. This CDR3 reads CASSFRVSYEQYF. The CDR3 DNA is TGTGCCAGCAGTTTCAGGGTCTCCTACGAGCAGTACTTC.

The chain recombines TRBV19 with TRBJ1-2; 7 positions agree with TRBD1. The CDR3 is 12 residues long. The germline gives CDR1 LNHDA, CDR2 SQIVND (reference sequence). Trimming removed 5 bases from V and 8 bases from J; junction bases left unmatched: 5. CDR3 in DNA: TGTGCCAGTAGTCGAGACAGGGCCGGCTACACCTTC. This codes for CASSRDRAGYTF.

This clone was seen a handful of times. The chain combines TRBV3-1 (or the pseudogene TRBV3-2) with TRBJ2-2, with 9 nucleotides matching TRBD2. The J segment lost 6 bases and the V segment lost 3 bases, leaving 2 bases of the junction unmatched. The CDR3 extends over 14 amino acids. The germline V gene has CDR1 LGHDT and CDR2 YNNKEL (reference sequence). The CDR3 nucleotides are TGTGCCAGCAGCCAGACTAGCGGTTCCGGGGAGCTGTTTTTT. It translates to CASSQTSGSGELFF.

The J gene is TRBJ1-2, the V gene TRBV9; D remains ambiguous. The CDR3 is 13 amino acids. CDR1 is SGDLS and CDR2 is YYNGEE in the germline V gene. V was trimmed by 0 bases and J by 8 bases, leaving 11 bases between them. The CDR3 sequence is CASSVGETLGYTF. The CDR3 DNA follows: TGTGCCAGCAGCGTAGGGGAGACTTTGGGCTACACCTTC.

The chain recombines TRBV29-1 with TRBJ2-7; 9 nucleotides align to TRBD1. The CDR3 length is 13 residues. CDR1 is SQVTM and CDR2 is ANQGSEA in the germline V gene. V shed 7 bases and J 2 bases; nucleotides not matched to a gene: 6. The CDR3 nucleotides are TGCAGCGCCCTCGGGACAGGGACCTACGAGCAGTACTTC. Protein sequence: CSALGTGTYEQYF.

The V and J genes are TRBV6-5 and TRBJ1-1; the match to TRBD1 covers 7 bases. V gave up 6 bases and J gave up 1 base; unmatched junction bases: 5. CDR1 MNHEY and CDR2 SVGAGI come from the germline V gene. The CDR3 has 14 residues. The CDR3 DNA is TGTGCCAGCAGGACAGGGACATCGAACACTGAAGCTTTCTTT. Translation: CASRTGTSNTEAFF.

The genes are TRBV7-2 and TRBJ2-2; 8 bases are a match to TRBD2. The CDR3 spans 17 residues. Germline V gene sequence: CDR1 SGHTA, CDR2 FQGNSA. V was pared by 4 bases and J by 4 bases, with 11 bases of the junction left unmatched. This CDR3 is CASSSRASGSITGELFF. The DNA of the CDR3 is TGTGCCAGCAGCTCCCGTGCAAGCGGGAGCATCACCGGGGAGCTGTTTTTT.

This CDR3 is CASSSENEQFF. In nucleotides, the CDR3 is TGTGCCAGCAGTTCAGAAAATGAGCAGTTCTTC. The chain is built from TRBV28 and TRBJ2-1, with D uncertain. Per the germline V gene, CDR1 is MDHEN and CDR2 is SYDVKM. The CDR3 extends over 11 amino acids. V lost 4 bases and J 7 bases, leaving 5 bases between the germline ends.

V is TRBV18 and J is TRBJ1-2; a weak D match, TRBD1 (6 bases). This CDR3 is 13 amino acids long. The germline V gene encodes CDR1 KGHSH and CDR2 LQKENI. The V end lost 4 bases, the J end lost 4 bases, and 10 bases lay between the germline ends. CDR3 residues: CASSLDSVYGYTF. CDR3 sequence (DNA): TGTGCCAGCTCACTGGACAGTGTCTATGGCTACACCTTC.

This clone was picked up a small number of times. This chain uses TRBV5-6 with TRBJ1-2; 9 bases are shared with TRBD1. V was pared by 6 bases and J by 2 bases, with 11 bases of the junction left unmatched. From germline, CDR1 is SGHDT and CDR2 YYEEEE. This CDR3 is 16 amino acids long. CDR3 residues: CASNTLGTGRNYGYTF. The CDR3 DNA follows: TGTGCCAGCAACACACTCGGGACAGGGCGAAACTATGGCTACACCTTC.

DNA for the CDR3: TGTGCCAGCAGCCCAGACAGGGGAGGAGAAAAACTGTTTTTT. It specifies CASSPDRGGEKLFF. V usage is TRBV2 and J usage is TRBJ1-4; 8 bases fit TRBD1. The CDR3 is 14 residues long. Germline trimming cut 6 bases from V and 8 bases from J; bases unmatched to any gene: 8. Germline V gives CDR1 SNHLY, CDR2 FYNNEI.

The chain is built from TRBV10-3 and TRBJ2-1; 10 bases are a match to TRBD2. J gave up 0 bases and V 0 bases, and 8 bases lay outside the gene matches. Germline V lookup: CDR1 ENHRY, CDR2 SYGVKD. This CDR3 spans 19 amino acids. The DNA of the CDR3 is TGTGCCATCAGTGAGTCTTCTAGCGGGAGTCCCCACTCCTACAATGAGCAGTTCTTC. It codes for CAISESSSGSPHSYNEQFF.

This rearrangement joins TRBV7-2 to TRBJ2-7; no definite D call. The CDR3 has 13 residues. The V end lost 3 bases, the J end lost 0 bases, and 6 bases lay between the germline ends. Germline loops: CDR1 SGHTA, CDR2 FQGNSA. DNA for the CDR3: TGTGCCAGCAGCTTGCCAGGCTCCTACGAGCAGTACTTC. Its protein is CASSLPGSYEQYF.

The chain links TRBV9 to TRBJ2-1; weak D call: TRBD2 (5 bases). The ends were cut back, 3 bases at V and 1 base at J, with 11 bases in the middle. This CDR3 contains 15 residues. Germline CDR1 is SGDLS and CDR2 is YYNGEE. The CDR3 is CASSALGRSYNEQFF. The CDR3 DNA is TGTGCCAGCAGCGCACTAGGGCGTTCCTACAATGAGCAGTTCTTC.

The chain couples TRBV19 to TRBJ1-1, with 12 bases matching TRBD1. The CDR3 is made up of 16 amino acids. The ends lost 3 bases at V and 4 bases at J; junction bases unmatched: 6. CDR1 is LNHDA and CDR2 is SQIVND in the germline V gene (reference sequence). The CDR3 region has the DNA TGTGCCAGTAGTATTAGGGACAGGGGGCGAGTCACTGAAGCTTTCTTT. Encoded protein: CASSIRDRGRVTEAFF.

The V and J genes are TRBV11-3 and TRBJ2-2, with D perhaps TRBD1 (5 bases). Germline CDR1 and CDR2: SGHNT and YENEEA. There are 15 residues in the CDR3. Trimming took 5 bases from V and 6 from J, leaving 16 bases between them. CDR3 region: CASSRKTQGAGELFF. DNA of the CDR3: TGTGCCAGCAGCCGAAAAACCCAGGGTGCCGGGGAGCTGTTTTTT.

CDR3 protein: CASSLAVGGQSYEQYF. The CDR3 nucleotides read TGTGCCAGCAGCTTAGCGGTGGGGGGGCAATCCTACGAGCAGTACTTC. V usage is TRBV7-2 and J usage is TRBJ2-7; tentatively, D is TRBD2 (7 bases). CDR3 length: 16 residues. Germline V CDR1 and CDR2: SGHTA, FQGNSA. V was shortened by 0 bases and J by 1 base, with 13 bases between the two germline ends.

The rearrangement joins TRBV6-1 to TRBJ1-1; D gene ambiguous. There are 16 residues in the CDR3. V lost 0 bases, J lost 4 bases, and 15 bases lay in between. Per germline, CDR1 MNHNS and CDR2 SASEGT. The CDR3 here is CASSEASLLTSTEAFF. DNA for the CDR3: TGTGCCAGCAGTGAAGCGAGTCTCTTGACAAGCACTGAAGCTTTCTTT.

V gene TRBV11-2 combines with J gene TRBJ1-4; perhaps TRBD1 as D (6 bases). The germline CDR1 and CDR2 sequences are SGHAT and FQNNGV. The CDR3 consists of 13 residues. V was trimmed by 5 bases and J by 7 bases, leaving 11 bases between them. CDR3 residues: CASSPARGEKLFF. The CDR3 bases are TGTGCCAGCAGCCCCGCCAGGGGTGAAAAACTGTTTTTT.

The chain links TRBV25-1 to TRBJ2-2; unclear D gene. V was pared by 7 bases and J by 2 bases, with 11 bases between. This CDR3 has 14 amino acids. Germline CDR1 is MGHDK and CDR2 is SYGVNS. CDR3 protein: CASTPTSNTGELFF. The CDR3 DNA reads TGTGCCAGCACCCCGACTTCTAACACCGGGGAGCTGTTTTTT.

The chain employs TRBV7-2 and TRBJ2-1; 7 nucleotides align to TRBD2. Germline CDR1 and CDR2: SGHTA and FQGNSA. V dropped 4 bases and J dropped 3; count of bases not matched to a gene: 9. The CDR3 contains 16 residues. CDR3 residues: CASSSRAGMSYNEQFF. The CDR3 DNA reads TGTGCCAGCAGCTCCCGAGCGGGAATGAGCTACAATGAGCAGTTCTTC.

The chain joins TRBV7-9 to TRBJ2-1, with 12 nucleotides matching TRBD2. Germline V gene sequence: CDR1 SEHNR, CDR2 FQNEAQ (reference sequence). The CDR3 consists of 15 residues. V shed 5 bases and J 9 bases; nucleotides not matched to a gene: 8. DNA of the CDR3: TGTGCCAGCAGCAGGACTAGCGGGACATTTGGTGAGCAGTTCTTC. Translated, it gives CASSRTSGTFGEQFF.

This CDR3 is CASSWGQTYEQYF. The CDR3 bases are TGTGCCAGCTCGTGGGGCCAGACCTACGAGCAGTACTTC. V gene TRBV18 combines with J gene TRBJ2-7; possibly TRBD1 for D (5 bases). This CDR3 spans 13 amino acids. Germline CDR1 KGHSH, CDR2 LQKENI. Deletions cut 6 bases from V and 2 bases from J, with 11 bases between.

The V call is TRBV3-1 (or the pseudogene TRBV3-2), the J call TRBJ2-1; perhaps TRBD2 as D (6 bases). V lost 0 bases, J lost 6 bases, and 15 bases lay in between. Germline lookup yields CDR1 LGHDT and CDR2 YNNKEL (reference sequence). The CDR3 is made up of 16 amino acids. DNA for the CDR3: TGTGCCAGCAGCCAAGATTGGTCTAGCGACCGCAATGAGCAGTTCTTC. It codes for CASSQDWSSDRNEQFF.

The rearrangement uses TRBV24-1 and TRBJ2-1; 13 bases are a match to TRBD2. V lost 4 bases, J lost 6 bases, and 5 bases stayed unmatched. This CDR3 contains 16 residues. Per germline, CDR1 KGHDR and CDR2 SFDVKD. Here the CDR3 DNA reads TGTGCCACCAGTGACCCAACTAGCGGGAGGGCCAATGAGCAGTTCTTC. Protein product: CATSDPTSGRANEQFF.

V is TRBV5-1 and J is TRBJ1-2, with 10 bases aligning to TRBD1. There are 16 residues in the CDR3. Trimming removed 0 bases from V and 6 bases from J; junction bases left unmatched: 8. The germline V gene has CDR1 SGHRS and CDR2 YFSETQ. In DNA form, the CDR3 reads TGCGCCAGCAGCTTGGGATGGGACAGGGGCCAAGATGGCTACACCTTC. It is translated as CASSLGWDRGQDGYTF.

This clone was seen just once. The chain links TRBV14 to TRBJ2-1, with TRBD1 matching 9 bases. The CDR3 spans 18 residues. Germline V gene data show CDR1 as SGHDN and CDR2 as FVKESK. V gave up 0 bases and J gave up 6 bases; unmatched junction bases: 12. CDR3 sequence reads: CASSQESEPGTGINEQFF. Here the CDR3 DNA reads TGTGCCAGCAGCCAAGAAAGCGAGCCCGGGACAGGGATCAATGAGCAGTTCTTC.